The clone carrying this T cell receptor beta chain was recorded a few times. The antigen is undetermined. TCRdb reprocessed the 5' RACE reads via MiXCR and lists one record per CDR3 protein. This table has just under 550,000 distinct CDR3 sequences, approximately 11% appearing once. The data were obtained in a study of CD8 T cells in ankylosing spondylitis. General observations from the study: About 8 highly homologous variants made up a TCR beta motif, and this motif appeared characteristic of ankylosing spondylitis blood. Peripheral blood held disease-linked clones only at relatively low frequency, and these were CD8+. As reported, disease-linked clones showed significant enrichment in matched ankylosing spondylitis synovial fluid.

The receptor comes from a male donor with ankylosing spondylitis. The sequencing input was blood, either unsorted or a sorted T cell fraction (not recorded which).

CDR3: CSAREAPRGNSPLHF. Written as DNA, the CDR3 is TGCAGTGCTAGAGAGGCGCCTCGAGGGAATTCACCCCTCCACTTT. The V and J genes are TRBV20-1 and TRBJ1-6; D is undetermined. Trimming stripped 0 bases from V and 7 bases from J, with 13 bases between. Germline V gene sequence: CDR1 DFQATT, CDR2 SNEGSKA (reference sequence). The CDR3 totals 15 residues.